The following is a T cell receptor (beta chain) sequence with its context. This PCR relied on a set of 60 Vbeta primers and 13 Jbeta primers. The data were produced by immunoSEQ multiplex PCR, yet TCRdb's version contains in-frame clones alone and is incomplete. The table shows approximately 120,000 clones, with about 74% occurring only once. The data stem from a study of cytomegalovirus exposure and HLA in healthy donors. V was pared by 5 bases and J by 2 bases, with 18 bases between. Germline V lookup: CDR1 LNHDA, CDR2 SQIVND (reference sequence). The CDR3 is 16 amino acids. The sample taken for sequencing was PBMCs. This chain connects TRBV19 to TRBJ2-5, with a weak D call TRBD1 (5 bases). This TCR came from a woman aged 45 to 65 in good health and CMV-seropositive. DNA for the CDR3: TGTGCCAGTAGTGGCTGGGTTGACAGTGATCAAGAGACCCAGTACTTC. Protein sequence: CASSGWVDSDQETQYF.